This T cell receptor (beta chain) was recorded in a study of patients and donors after allogeneic stem cell transplantation. TCRdb re-called the RT-PCR reads with MiXCR, one entry per CDR3 protein. This sample carries approximately 410,000 distinct CDR3 sequences, about a sixth of them seen once, and the ten largest clones take around 7.9%. The CDR3 is 14 residues long. V shed 1 base and J shed 2 bases, with 8 bases lying between them. Germline CDR1 reads SGHRS; CDR2 reads YFSETQ. The chain has TRBV5-1 and TRBJ2-3; D remains unclear. Source material: blood, either unsorted or a sorted T cell fraction (not recorded which). This TCR derives from a human donor who was either an allogeneic HSCT recipient or a stem cell or donor lymphocyte infusion donor (not recorded which). It is not recorded whose cells these are; they may come from a transplant donor. Here the CDR3 DNA reads TGCGCCAGCAGCTTGATGACCCTCACAGATACGCAGTATTTT. It translates to CASSLMTLTDTQYF.